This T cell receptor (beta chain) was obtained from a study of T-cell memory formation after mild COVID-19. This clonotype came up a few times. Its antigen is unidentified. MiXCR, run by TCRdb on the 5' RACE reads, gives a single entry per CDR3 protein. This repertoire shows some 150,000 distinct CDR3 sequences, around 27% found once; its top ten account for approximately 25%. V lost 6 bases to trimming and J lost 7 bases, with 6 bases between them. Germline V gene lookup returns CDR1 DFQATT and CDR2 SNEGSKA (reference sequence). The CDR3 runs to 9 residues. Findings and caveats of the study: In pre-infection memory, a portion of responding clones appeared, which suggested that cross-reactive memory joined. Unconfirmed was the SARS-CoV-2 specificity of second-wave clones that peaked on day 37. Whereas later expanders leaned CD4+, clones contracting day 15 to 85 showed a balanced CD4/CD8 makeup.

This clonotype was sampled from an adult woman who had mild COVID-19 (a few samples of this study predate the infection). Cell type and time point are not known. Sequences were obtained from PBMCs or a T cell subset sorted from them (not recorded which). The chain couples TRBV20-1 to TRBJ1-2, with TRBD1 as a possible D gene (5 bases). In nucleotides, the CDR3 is TGCAGTGCAGGGGCTGGCTACACCTTC. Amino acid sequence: CSAGAGYTF.